Listed below are T cell receptor beta chains from one sample, sequenced in a study of blood T cells in healthy people across ages. MiXCR, applied by TCRdb to the 5' RACE reads, yields one record per CDR3 protein. Of about 1,500,000 distinct CDR3 sequences listed, approximately 40% are singletons. Material: blood. Receptors were obtained from a woman between 18 and 30 years old in good health. The CDR3 runs from the conserved cysteine through the conserved F or W. Fields, in order: V gene, D gene, clone size, J gene, CDR3 protein, CDR3 DNA. The D gene is left open where the match is weak. Only part of the rows carry a size: once, few, many, or a class if the clone is expanded.

V gene: TRBV6-1; D gene: TRBD1; clone size: .; J gene: TRBJ1-5; CDR3 protein: CASSSWTGRNQPQHF; CDR3 DNA: TGTGCCAGCAGCTCCTGGACAGGGAGAAATCAGCCCCAGCATTTT
V gene: TRBV7-2; D gene: .; clone size: .; J gene: TRBJ2-1; CDR3 protein: CASSRQTQFF; CDR3 DNA: TGTGCCAGCAGCAGACAGACCCAGTTCTTT
V gene: TRBV3-1; D gene: .; clone size: few; J gene: TRBJ2-6; CDR3 protein: CASTLGGSGANVLTF; CDR3 DNA: TGTGCCAGCACTCTAGGGGGTTCCGGGGCCAACGTCCTGACTTTC
V gene: TRBV20-1; D gene: .; clone size: .; J gene: TRBJ1-2; CDR3 protein: CSARDVPDGGPSFDYGYTF; CDR3 DNA: TGCAGTGCTAGAGATGTACCCGACGGAGGGCCAAGCTTCGACTATGGCTACACCTTC
V gene: TRBV12-3/TRBV12-4; D gene: .; clone size: .; J gene: TRBJ2-1; CDR3 protein: CASSVGTGAVEQFF; CDR3 DNA: TGTGCCAGCAGTGTAGGGACGGGGGCCGTTGAGCAGTTCTTC
V gene: TRBV10-3; D gene: .; clone size: .; J gene: TRBJ2-1; CDR3 protein: CAIRPTTGSSYNEQFF; CDR3 DNA: TGTGCCATCAGACCTACGACAGGCAGCTCCTACAATGAGCAGTTCTTC
V gene: TRBV27; D gene: .; clone size: few; J gene: TRBJ1-1; CDR3 protein: CASSLRSRDHEAFF; CDR3 DNA: TGTGCCAGCAGTTTAAGGTCGAGGGACCATGAAGCTTTCTTT
V gene: TRBV28; D gene: .; clone size: few; J gene: TRBJ1-5; CDR3 protein: CASSLLETYQPQHF; CDR3 DNA: TGTGCCAGCAGTTTATTAGAAACTTATCAGCCCCAGCATTTT
V gene: TRBV12-3/TRBV12-4; D gene: TRBD1; clone size: few; J gene: TRBJ2-2; CDR3 protein: CASSPSGTGGGELFF; CDR3 DNA: TGTGCCAGCAGTCCCTCCGGGACAGGGGGTGGGGAGCTGTTTTTT
V gene: TRBV10-3; D gene: .; clone size: few; J gene: TRBJ2-5; CDR3 protein: CAISESVRVETQYF; CDR3 DNA: TGTGCCATCAGTGAGTCAGTGAGGGTGGAGACCCAGTACTTC
V gene: TRBV11-2; D gene: .; clone size: many; J gene: TRBJ2-5; CDR3 protein: CASSRSPSTQYF; CDR3 DNA: TGTGCCAGCAGCCGATCTCCTTCGACCCAGTACTTC
V gene: TRBV7-3; D gene: .; clone size: .; J gene: TRBJ1-2; CDR3 protein: CASSDGNDYGYTF; CDR3 DNA: TGTGCCAGCAGCGACGGTAATGACTATGGCTACACCTTC
V gene: TRBV20-1; D gene: .; clone size: .; J gene: TRBJ2-2; CDR3 protein: CSASSRTFAGELFF; CDR3 DNA: TGCAGTGCTTCTAGCAGGACCTTCGCGGGGGAGCTGTTTTTT
V gene: TRBV2; D gene: .; clone size: .; J gene: TRBJ1-2; CDR3 protein: CASRDFSSGHYGYTF; CDR3 DNA: TGTGCCAGCAGGGACTTTTCGAGCGGCCACTATGGCTACACCTTC
V gene: TRBV6-5; D gene: .; clone size: .; J gene: TRBJ2-3; CDR3 protein: CASSYGVAVTDTQYF; CDR3 DNA: TGTGCCAGCAGTTACGGGGTAGCGGTCACAGATACGCAGTATTTT
V gene: TRBV12-3/TRBV12-4; D gene: TRBD2; clone size: .; J gene: TRBJ2-1; CDR3 protein: CASSSRPGGVDSEQFF; CDR3 DNA: TGTGCCAGCAGTTCCCGTCCGGGGGGGGTGGACTCTGAGCAGTTCTTC
V gene: TRBV6-1; D gene: TRBD2; clone size: .; J gene: TRBJ2-7; CDR3 protein: CASSEASRGLAGGGQYF; CDR3 DNA: TGTGCCAGCAGTGAAGCGAGCCGTGGACTAGCGGGAGGAGGGCAGTACTTC
V gene: TRBV12-3/TRBV12-4; D gene: TRBD2; clone size: few; J gene: TRBJ2-1; CDR3 protein: CASSDQGLASSEQFF; CDR3 DNA: TGTGCCAGCAGCGACCAGGGACTAGCGTCGTCTGAGCAGTTCTTC
V gene: TRBV29-1; D gene: TRBD2; clone size: few; J gene: TRBJ2-1; CDR3 protein: CSVEGLAGINEQFF; CDR3 DNA: TGCAGCGTCGAGGGACTAGCGGGGATTAATGAGCAGTTCTTC
V gene: TRBV27; D gene: TRBD1; clone size: .; J gene: TRBJ2-1; CDR3 protein: CASWDRGRLEQFF; CDR3 DNA: TGTGCCAGCTGGGACAGGGGGCGGCTTGAGCAGTTCTTC
V gene: TRBV14; D gene: .; clone size: .; J gene: TRBJ1-2; CDR3 protein: CASSQIPSIGYTF; CDR3 DNA: TGTGCCAGCAGCCAAATCCCTTCGATTGGCTACACCTTC
V gene: TRBV18; D gene: TRBD1; clone size: .; J gene: TRBJ1-4; CDR3 protein: CASSPPTGGAFGEKLFF; CDR3 DNA: TGTGCCAGCTCACCACCGACAGGGGGCGCGTTTGGTGAAAAACTGTTTTTT
V gene: TRBV29-1; D gene: TRBD2; clone size: .; J gene: TRBJ2-1; CDR3 protein: CSVRNLAGYNEQFF; CDR3 DNA: TGCAGCGTTCGAAACCTAGCGGGATACAATGAGCAGTTCTTC
V gene: TRBV15; D gene: TRBD1; clone size: few; J gene: TRBJ1-5; CDR3 protein: CATSRDPGDRGGNQPQHF; CDR3 DNA: TGTGCCACCAGCAGAGATCCCGGCGACAGGGGCGGCAATCAGCCCCAGCATTTT
V gene: TRBV20-1; D gene: .; clone size: .; J gene: TRBJ2-5; CDR3 protein: CSARQGGRETQYF; CDR3 DNA: TGCAGTGCTAGACAGGGTGGTCGAGAGACCCAGTACTTC
V gene: TRBV7-2; D gene: .; clone size: .; J gene: TRBJ2-7; CDR3 protein: CASSLRRGPTYEQYF; CDR3 DNA: TGTGCCAGCAGCTTACGGCGGGGCCCGACGTACGAGCAGTACTTC